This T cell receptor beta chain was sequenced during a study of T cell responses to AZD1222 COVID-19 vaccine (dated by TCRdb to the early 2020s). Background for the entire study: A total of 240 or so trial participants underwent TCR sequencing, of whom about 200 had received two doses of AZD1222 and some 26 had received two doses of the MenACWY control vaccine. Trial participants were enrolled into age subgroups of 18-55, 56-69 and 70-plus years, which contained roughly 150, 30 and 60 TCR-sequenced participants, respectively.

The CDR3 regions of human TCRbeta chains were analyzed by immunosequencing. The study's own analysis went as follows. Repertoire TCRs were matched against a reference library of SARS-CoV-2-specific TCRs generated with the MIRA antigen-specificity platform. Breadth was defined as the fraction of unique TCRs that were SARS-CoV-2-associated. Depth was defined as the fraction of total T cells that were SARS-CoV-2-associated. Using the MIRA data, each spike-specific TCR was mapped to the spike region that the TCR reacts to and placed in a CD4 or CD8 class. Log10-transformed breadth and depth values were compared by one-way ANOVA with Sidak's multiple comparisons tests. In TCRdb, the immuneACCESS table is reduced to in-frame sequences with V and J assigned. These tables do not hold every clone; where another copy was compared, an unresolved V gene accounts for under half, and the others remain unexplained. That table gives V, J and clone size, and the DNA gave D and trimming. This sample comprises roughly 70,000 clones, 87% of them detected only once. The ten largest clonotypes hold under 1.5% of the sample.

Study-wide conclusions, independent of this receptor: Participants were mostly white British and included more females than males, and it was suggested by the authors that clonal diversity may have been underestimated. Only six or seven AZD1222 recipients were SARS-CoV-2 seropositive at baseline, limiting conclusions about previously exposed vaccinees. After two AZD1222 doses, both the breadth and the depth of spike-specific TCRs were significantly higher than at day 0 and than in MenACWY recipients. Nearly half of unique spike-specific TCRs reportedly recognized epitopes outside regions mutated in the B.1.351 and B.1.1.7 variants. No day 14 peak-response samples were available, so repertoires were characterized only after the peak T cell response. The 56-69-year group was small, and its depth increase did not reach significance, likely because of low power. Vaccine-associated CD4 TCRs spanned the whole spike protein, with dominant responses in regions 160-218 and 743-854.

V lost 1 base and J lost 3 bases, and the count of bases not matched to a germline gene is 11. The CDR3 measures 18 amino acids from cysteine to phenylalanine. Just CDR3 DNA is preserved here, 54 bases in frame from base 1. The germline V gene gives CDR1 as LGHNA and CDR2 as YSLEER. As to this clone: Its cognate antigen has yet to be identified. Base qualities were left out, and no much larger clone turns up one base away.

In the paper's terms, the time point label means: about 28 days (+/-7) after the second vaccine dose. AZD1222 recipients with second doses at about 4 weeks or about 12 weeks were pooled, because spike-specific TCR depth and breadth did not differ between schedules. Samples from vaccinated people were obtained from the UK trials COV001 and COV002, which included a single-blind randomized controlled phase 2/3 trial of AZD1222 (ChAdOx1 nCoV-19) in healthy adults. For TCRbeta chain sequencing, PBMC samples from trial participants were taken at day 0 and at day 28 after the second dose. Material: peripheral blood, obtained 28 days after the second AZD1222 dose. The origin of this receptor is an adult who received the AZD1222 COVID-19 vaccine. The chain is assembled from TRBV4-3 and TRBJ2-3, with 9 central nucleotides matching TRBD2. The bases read TGCGCCAGCAGCCAAGGTCTGACGGCGGGAGGGCCGACAGATACGCAGTATTTT. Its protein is CASSQGLTAGGPTDTQYF.